The entry that follows covers one T cell receptor (beta chain) sequence. The antigen is not known. Germline is not matched at one junction end, which may reflect a read error. This sample was included in a study of shared clonotypes between healthy human individuals. Study-wide points: Shared clonotypes across all four donors exceeded non-shared ones in generation probability. Approximately 5% was the fraction of naive CD4 clonotypes found shared across a few donors.

The method was immunoSEQ multiplex PCR; TCRdb's version includes in-frame clones alone and lacks a portion of them. The sample consists of 850,000 to 1,100,000 clones, 60% to 85% of them appearing once. All the donors were Caucasian adults who lived in Nashville, Tennessee. Naive CD4+ cells were CD45RA-selected; the remaining cells were memory. CDR1 and CDR2 from the germline V gene are SGHVS and FNYEAQ. This CDR3 has 17 residues. Sequenced: memory CD4+ T cells from PBMCs. The subset was: CD45RA-negative fraction. This rearrangement joins TRBV7-6 to TRBJ2-3; 13 bases agree with TRBD2. The sequence was obtained from a man between 18 and 35 years old in good health. Some clones in this sample may be carry-over from other donors' samples. The CDR3 region is CASSLASRTSGRDAQYF. Written as DNA, the CDR3 is TGTGCCAGCAGTTTAGCGTCCCGGACTAGCGGGAGAGATGCGCAGTATTTT.